These 7 T cell receptor beta chains originate from one sample sequenced in a study of radiation and T cells in renal cell carcinoma. Assay used: immunoSEQ multiplex PCR; TCRdb lists only in-frame clones, some missing. Among 100,000 to 150,000 clones listed, about four fifths were seen once. Time point in this sample: baseline pretreatment blood. As to treatment: 15 Gy SBRT to primary tumor, nephrectomy 4 weeks later. The specimen was blood, collected from a patient whose treatment included radiotherapy and nephrectomy. The receptors originated from a woman aged 55-70 years with renal cell carcinoma.

Comment on this clone: At one of its ends the junction is not consistent with the germline gene, which may arise from a read error. The rearrangement uses TRBV7-7 and TRBJ1-4; D is unclear. The CDR3 consists of 16 residues. Germline V gene lookup returns CDR1 SSHAT and CDR2 FNYEAQ (reference sequence). In DNA form, the CDR3 reads TGTGCTAGCAGCTTAGGCAGACTAATAGCTAATGAAAAACTGTTTTTT. It specifies CASSLGRLIANEKLFF.

This chain connects TRBV5-4 to TRBJ1-2; tentative D call: TRBD1 (6 bases). V lost 4 bases, J lost 3 bases, and 16 bases lay in between. Germline V CDR1 and CDR2: SGHNT, YYREEE (reference sequence). The CDR3 spans 15 residues. CDR3 loop: CASSLRGGVDYGYTF. DNA of the CDR3: TGTGCCAGCAGCCTCAGGGGTGGGGTCGACTATGGCTACACCTTC.

This clone came up once. This chain links TRBV28 with TRBJ2-3; D may be TRBD2 (6 bases). This CDR3 has 12 amino acids. V was pared by 6 bases and J by 3 bases, with 7 bases between. Germline V gene sequence: CDR1 MDHEN, CDR2 SYDVKM. The CDR3 DNA is TGTGCCAGCAGCGGGGGAACAGATACGCAGTATTTT. Its protein product is CASSGGTDTQYF.

V and J are TRBV5-1 and TRBJ1-2; 9 bases align to TRBD1. The CDR3 length is 15 residues. Germline lookup yields CDR1 SGHRS and CDR2 YFSETQ. V trimming: 2 bases; J trimming: 4 bases; junction bases outside the gene matches: 6. DNA of the CDR3: TGCGCCAGCAGCTTAACCGGGACAGGGACCTATGGCTACACCTTC. It is translated as CASSLTGTGTYGYTF. Based on the CDR3 plus reference TRBV5-1 and TRBJ1-2, the full variable domain is KAGVTQTPRYLIKTRGQQVTLSCSPISGHRSVSWYQQTPGQGLQFLFEYFSETQRNKGNFPGRFSGRQFSNSRSEMNVSTLELGDSALYLCASSLTGTGTYGYTFGSGTRLTVV.

The chain has TRBV6-6 and TRBJ2-1, with a tentative D call TRBD2 (5 bases). This CDR3 spans 11 amino acids. Trimming removed 5 bases at V and 9 bases at J, with 8 bases between. Looked up from germline, CDR1 is MNHNY and CDR2 is SVGAGI (reference sequence). CDR3 bases: TGTGCCAGCAGTCGACGGGGTGAGCAGTTCTTC. Its translation: CASSRRGEQFF.

This rearrangement joins TRBV6-6 to TRBJ1-6; 8 positions agree with TRBD1. Germline-derived CDR1 and CDR2 are MNHNY and SVGAGI (reference sequence). CDR3 length: 14 amino acids. The V gene end was trimmed by 6 bases and the J gene end by 13 bases; junction bases not matched to a gene: 11. The CDR3 here is CASSKPSTGVPLHF. In DNA, the CDR3 is TGTGCCAGCAGCAAACCTTCGACAGGGGTCCCCCTCCACTTT.

The chain is built from TRBV18 and TRBJ2-5; TRBD2 is a possible D gene (5 bases). V dropped 0 bases and J dropped 5 bases, with 10 bases sitting between them. CDR1 is KGHSH and CDR2 is LQKENI in the germline V gene. This CDR3 contains 14 residues. Here the CDR3 reads CASSPPSGTETQYF. CDR3 coding DNA: TGTGCCAGCTCACCACCGAGCGGAACGGAGACCCAGTACTTC.